This entry lists 27 T cell receptor beta chains sequenced from one sample in a study of CD8 T cells in ankylosing spondylitis. TCRdb re-called the 5' RACE reads with MiXCR, one entry per CDR3 protein. The data show 210,000 or so distinct CDR3 sequences, roughly 25% seen once. The sequenced material came from blood, either unsorted or a sorted T cell fraction (not recorded which). These receptors were taken from a male donor with ankylosing spondylitis or in good health (not recorded which).

This clonotype was seen at least ten times. Here the CDR3 reads CSISENYGYTF. Here the CDR3 DNA reads TGCAGCATTTCCGAGAACTATGGCTACACCTTC. The chain has TRBV29-1 and TRBJ1-2; D unclear. V gave up 8 bases and J gave up 2 bases, with 9 bases separating them. Germline loops: CDR1 SQVTM, CDR2 ANQGSEA. The CDR3 consists of 11 residues.

This clonotype was picked up many times. The chain carries TRBV20-1 and TRBJ2-5, with D possibly matching TRBD2 (5 bases). The CDR3 extends over 16 amino acids. Germline CDR1 is DFQATT and CDR2 is SNEGSKA (reference sequence). With 3 bases removed from V and 1 base from J, the gap between germline ends came to 18 bases. The CDR3 protein is CSARTARRTSQETQYF. The CDR3 coding sequence is TGCAGTGCTAGGACGGCCAGAAGAACTAGCCAAGAGACCCAGTACTTC.

The chain joins TRBV29-1 to TRBJ2-3, with D hard to call. Germline lookup yields CDR1 SQVTM and CDR2 ANQGSEA. The CDR3 is 11 amino acids. The CDR3 reads CGGSSTDTQYF. The CDR3 DNA reads as TGCGGCGGATCTAGCACAGATACGCAGTATTTT.

The rearrangement joins TRBV4-2 to TRBJ2-3; D is unclear. Germline CDR1 and CDR2: LGHNA and YNFKEQ. The CDR3 has 12 amino acids. The V gene lost 4 bases and the J gene lost 8 bases, with 10 bases spanning the gap. Written as DNA, the CDR3 is TGTGCCAGCAGCCGCGAGAGTCTTACGCAGTATTTT. As protein: CASSRESLTQYF.

This clonotype came up many times. The chain employs TRBV9 and TRBJ2-3, with TRBD1 matching 8 bases. The J segment lost 2 bases and the V segment lost 4 bases, leaving 6 bases of the junction unmatched. There are 15 residues in the CDR3. Germline assignment: CDR1 SGDLS and CDR2 YYNGEE. CDR3 loop: CASSLGQGHTDTQYF. Written as DNA, the CDR3 is TGTGCCAGCAGCTTAGGACAGGGCCACACAGATACGCAGTATTTT.

This clonotype was seen ten or more times. J is TRBJ2-1 and V is TRBV24-1, with 8 positions matching TRBD2. This CDR3 spans 14 amino acids. V lost 4 bases and J lost 9; bases outside the gene matches: 7. Looked up from germline, CDR1 is KGHDR and CDR2 is SFDVKD. CDR3 in DNA: TGTGCCACCAGTGAAAGCGGGAGAACCAGTGAGCAGTTCTTC. Its protein is CATSESGRTSEQFF.

Many counts were recorded for this clonotype. The V and J genes are TRBV12-3 or TRBV12-4 and TRBJ2-2, with 12 bases aligning to TRBD2. The CDR3 extends over 17 amino acids. V shed 7 bases and J 0 bases; nucleotides not matched to a gene: 6. CDR3 DNA sequence: TGTGCCAGCACCGTACTAGCGGGAGGATCGAACACCGGGGAGCTGTTTTTT. Protein product: CASTVLAGGSNTGELFF.

Written as DNA, the CDR3 is TGTGCCAGCAGCGTAGCGAGCGGGCGGATCACAGATACGCAGTATTTT. This translates into CASSVASGRITDTQYF. V and J are TRBV9 and TRBJ2-3, with D possibly TRBD2 on 6 matching bases. Germline V lookup: CDR1 SGDLS, CDR2 YYNGEE. The CDR3 length is 16 residues. The V end was cut by 0 bases, the J end by 2 bases, with 13 bases between.

This clonotype was seen repeatedly, ten times or more. The rearrangement uses TRBV6-1 and TRBJ2-1; no reliable D call. The CDR3 has 14 amino acids. The ends were cut back, 7 bases at V and 3 bases at J, with 13 bases in the middle. The V gene's germline CDR1 is MNHNS and CDR2 SASEGT. The CDR3 nucleotides are TGTGCCAGCACTCACAACAGCAACTACAATGAGCAGTTCTTC. Residues: CASTHNSNYNEQFF.

The chain is built from TRBV10-3 and TRBJ2-5; D is uncertain. V was cut by 3 bases and J by 5 bases, with 13 bases left in between. Germline-derived CDR1 and CDR2 are ENHRY and SYGVKD. The CDR3 has 14 residues. DNA of the CDR3: TGTGCCATCAGTGATGGGCGAAGCTCTGAGACCCAGTACTTC. This sequence encodes CAISDGRSSETQYF.

This clonotype has a count of ten or more. The rearrangement uses TRBV21-1 and TRBJ2-7; the table's TRBD2 call for D was not verified on the DNA. TRBV21-1 represents a pseudogene. This CDR3 spans 22 amino acids. The CDR3 spells CASNTAGGRQGLAGTPLVEQYF. CDR3 bases: TGTGCCAGCAATACAGCGGGGGGGAGACAGGGACTAGCGGGAACCCCCCTAGTCGAGCAGTACTTC.

This clonotype was seen ten or more times. The rearrangement joins TRBV5-1 to TRBJ2-5; D unclear. Germline V lookup: CDR1 SGHRS, CDR2 YFSETQ. V lost 1 base and J 3 bases, leaving 7 bases between the germline ends. The CDR3 covers 13 residues. CDR3 sequence (DNA): TGCGCCAGCAGCTTGTTGAAAGAAGAGACCCAGTACTTC. Protein product: CASSLLKEETQYF.

By share, this clonotype counts as medium-sized. The chain links TRBV20-1 to TRBJ2-1, with 9 bases matching TRBD2. V gave up 6 bases and J gave up 0 bases; unmatched junction bases: 15. CDR3 length: 18 residues. Germline values: CDR1 DFQATT, CDR2 SNEGSKA (reference sequence). The chain's CDR3 is CSALGAGGDSGSYNEQFF. CDR3 sequence (DNA): TGCAGTGCCCTAGGGGCGGGAGGGGACTCCGGCTCCTACAATGAGCAGTTCTTC.

Many counts were recorded for this clonotype. The chain combines TRBV28 with TRBJ2-1, with D perhaps matching TRBD2 (6 bases). CDR1 and CDR2 from the germline V gene are MDHEN and SYDVKM. The CDR3 extends over 11 amino acids. The V and J ends lost 8 bases and 15 bases respectively, with 17 bases between them. CDR3 loop: CASANGGDWFF. The DNA of the CDR3 is TGTGCCAGCGCCAACGGAGGGGATTGGTTCTTC. The whole variable domain, remainder taken from reference TRBV28 and TRBJ2-1, is DVKVTQSSRYLVKRTGEKVFLECVQDMDHENMFWYRQDPGLGLRLIYFSYDVKMKEKGDIPEGYSVSREKKERFSLILESASTNQTSMYLCASANGGDWFFGPGTRLTVL.

This clonotype showed up many times. The chain links TRBV4-2 to TRBJ1-1; TRBD1 aligns across 9 bases. V trimming: 3 bases; J trimming: 7 bases; junction bases outside the gene matches: 6. CDR3 length equals 14 residues. Per germline, CDR1 LGHNA and CDR2 YNFKEQ. For the CDR3, the DNA is TGTGCCAGCAGCCACGGGACAGGGAAGGTTGAAGCTTTCTTT. Translated, it gives CASSHGTGKVEAFF.

This clonotype was observed at least ten times. In DNA form, the CDR3 reads TGTGCCAGCAGCGGGGGCAATCGGAACACTGAAGCTTTCTTT. This gives the protein CASSGGNRNTEAFF. The rearrangement uses TRBV5-6 and TRBJ1-1, with a tentative D call TRBD1 (6 bases). CDR1 is SGHDT, CDR2 YYEEEE, per germline. The CDR3 covers 14 residues. V gave up 4 bases and J gave up 1 base, with 11 bases separating them.

This rearrangement joins TRBV20-1 to TRBJ2-7; the match to TRBD1 covers 7 bases. The V segment lost 3 bases and the J segment 7 bases; nucleotides outside the gene matches: 6. The CDR3 consists of 12 residues. Germline V lookup: CDR1 DFQATT, CDR2 SNEGSKA (reference sequence). The CDR3 region is CSASATGWEQYF. The DNA of the CDR3 is TGCAGTGCTAGTGCGACAGGGTGGGAGCAGTACTTC.

The sample holds many counts of this clonotype. V usage is TRBV6-2 or TRBV6-3 and J usage is TRBJ2-7; D is possibly TRBD1 (6 bases). V was trimmed by 4 bases and J by 7 bases, leaving 11 bases between them. The CDR3 spans 12 residues. Germline loops: CDR1 MNHEY, CDR2 SVGEGT. CDR3 loop: CASSSVDREQYF. DNA for the CDR3: TGTGCCAGCAGTTCGGTCGACAGGGAGCAGTACTTC.

The V call is TRBV28, the J call TRBJ2-4, with 9 bases lining up with TRBD2. The germline V gene encodes CDR1 MDHEN and CDR2 SYDVKM. V gave up 3 bases and J gave up 4 bases; unmatched junction bases: 1. This CDR3 region has 14 residues. The CDR3 loop reads CASSLSGRKNIQYF. CDR3 coding DNA: TGTGCCAGCAGTTTGAGCGGGAGGAAAAACATTCAGTACTTC.

The J gene is TRBJ2-1, the V gene TRBV4-2; 8 nucleotides match TRBD2. Germline V gives CDR1 LGHNA, CDR2 YNFKEQ. This CDR3 has 16 residues. The V segment lost 6 bases and the J segment 5 bases; nucleotides outside the gene matches: 12. This CDR3 is CASSGLVGRADNEQFF. The CDR3 coding sequence is TGTGCCAGCAGTGGGTTGGTCGGGAGGGCCGACAATGAGCAGTTCTTC.

The chain carries TRBV20-1 and TRBJ2-1, with D maybe TRBD2 (6 bases). The CDR3 contains 16 residues. The V gene lost 0 bases and the J gene lost 10 bases, with 22 bases spanning the gap. Germline values: CDR1 DFQATT, CDR2 SNEGSKA (reference sequence). CDR3 bases: TGCAGTGCTAGAGATCAGGTAGCGGCCCGAGTAAAGGAGCAGTTCTTC. Protein sequence: CSARDQVAARVKEQFF.

The rearrangement joins TRBV7-2 to TRBJ2-7; D is unclear. This CDR3 is built from 15 residues. V was pared by 0 bases and J by 2 bases, with 11 bases between. In germline, CDR1 is SGHTA, CDR2 FQGNSA. This CDR3 reads CASSLALGRPYEQYF. The CDR3 DNA is TGTGCCAGCAGCTTAGCGCTAGGACGTCCCTACGAGCAGTACTTC.

This clonotype was seen only a few times. The V gene is TRBV25-1, the J gene TRBJ1-2, with D perhaps matching TRBD1 (6 bases). The V end lost 6 bases, the J end lost 8 bases, and 13 bases lay between the germline ends. The CDR3 consists of 12 residues. Germline-derived CDR1 and CDR2 are MGHDK and SYGVNS. The CDR3 DNA follows: TGTGCCAGCAGATCAGGGGAATCCGGCTACACCTTC. This translates into CASRSGESGYTF.

The chain employs TRBV6-1 and TRBJ2-7; perhaps TRBD2 as D (5 bases). Germline V gives CDR1 MNHNS, CDR2 SASEGT. There are 14 residues in the CDR3. V was shortened by 8 bases and J by 1 base, with 15 bases between the two germline ends. The CDR3 here is CASRAGILSYEQYF. For the CDR3, the DNA is TGTGCCAGCCGTGCGGGCATTCTATCCTACGAGCAGTACTTC.

V gene TRBV11-2 combines with J gene TRBJ2-1; a possible D gene is TRBD2 (6 bases). Germline V CDR1 and CDR2: SGHAT, FQNNGV. The V end was cut by 5 bases, the J end by 4 bases, with 12 bases between. The CDR3 loop spans 14 amino acids. The CDR3 is CASSEDYQYNEQFF. The CDR3, as DNA: TGTGCCAGCAGCGAGGACTACCAATACAATGAGCAGTTCTTC.

J is TRBJ1-2 and V is TRBV5-5, with no clear D. This CDR3 spans 13 amino acids. In germline, CDR1 is SGHKS, CDR2 YYEKEE (reference sequence). V shed 1 base and J shed 1 base, with 5 bases lying between them. CDR3 nucleotide sequence: TGTGCCAGCAGCTTGCAGGATAACTATGGCTACACCTTC. Translating gives CASSLQDNYGYTF.

V usage is TRBV20-1 and J usage is TRBJ2-7, with 7 positions matching TRBD2. V lost 0 bases, J lost 10 bases, and 12 bases stayed unmatched. Germline-derived CDR1 and CDR2 are DFQATT and SNEGSKA (reference sequence). The CDR3 contains 14 residues. DNA of the CDR3: TGCAGTGCTAGAGATCGTGCGGGAGTGACGTTCCAGTACTTC. Its protein product is CSARDRAGVTFQYF.